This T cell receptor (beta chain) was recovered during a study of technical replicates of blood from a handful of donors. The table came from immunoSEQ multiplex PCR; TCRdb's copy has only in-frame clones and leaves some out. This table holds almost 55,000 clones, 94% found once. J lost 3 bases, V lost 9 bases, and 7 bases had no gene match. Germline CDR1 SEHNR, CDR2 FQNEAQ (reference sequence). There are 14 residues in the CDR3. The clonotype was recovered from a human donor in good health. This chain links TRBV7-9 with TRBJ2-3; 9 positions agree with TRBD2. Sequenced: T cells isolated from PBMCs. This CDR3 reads CASFPLAGTDTQYF. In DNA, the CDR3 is TGTGCCAGTTTCCCCCTAGCGGGGACAGATACGCAGTATTTT.